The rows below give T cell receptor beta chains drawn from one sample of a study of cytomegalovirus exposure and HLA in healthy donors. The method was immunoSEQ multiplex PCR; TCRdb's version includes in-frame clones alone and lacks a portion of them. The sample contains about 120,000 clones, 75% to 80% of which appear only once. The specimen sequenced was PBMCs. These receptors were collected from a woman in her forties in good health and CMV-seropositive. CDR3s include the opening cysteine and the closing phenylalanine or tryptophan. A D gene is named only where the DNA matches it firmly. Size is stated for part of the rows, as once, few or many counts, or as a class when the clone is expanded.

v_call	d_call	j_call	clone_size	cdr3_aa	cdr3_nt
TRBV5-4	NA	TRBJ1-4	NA	CASSSRDYNEKLFF	TGTGCCAGCAGCTCTCGGGACTATAATGAAAAACTGTTTTTT
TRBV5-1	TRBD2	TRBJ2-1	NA	CASSSLAGVSYNEQFF	TGCGCCAGCAGCTCTTTAGCGGGGGTTAGCTACAATGAGCAGTTCTTC
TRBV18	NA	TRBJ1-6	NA	CASSPGGQNSPLHF	TGTGCCAGCTCACCCGGAGGACAGAATTCACCCCTCCACTTT
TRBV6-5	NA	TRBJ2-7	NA	CASSWGGGEQYF	TGTGCCAGCAGTTGGGGGGGCGGGGAGCAGTACTTC
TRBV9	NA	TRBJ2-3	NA	CASSPRGGTDTQYF	TGTGCCAGCAGCCCACGGGGAGGAACAGATACGCAGTATTTT
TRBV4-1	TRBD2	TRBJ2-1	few	CASSQPEGLAVNNEQFF	TGCGCCAGCAGCCAACCCGAGGGACTAGCGGTTAACAATGAGCAGTTCTTC
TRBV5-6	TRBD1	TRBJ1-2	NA	CASSSTGDYGYTF	TGTGCCAGCAGCTCTACAGGGGACTATGGCTACACCTTC
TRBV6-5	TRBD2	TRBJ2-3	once	CASSYSGLADTQYF	TGTGCCAGCAGTTACTCCGGACTAGCAGATACGCAGTATTTT
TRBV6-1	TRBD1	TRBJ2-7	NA	CANSAGTGGYEQYF	TGTGCCAACAGTGCCGGGACAGGAGGCTACGAGCAGTACTTC
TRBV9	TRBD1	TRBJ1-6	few	CASSVRQGASPLHF	TGTGCCAGCAGCGTACGCCAGGGGGCCTCACCCCTCCACTTT
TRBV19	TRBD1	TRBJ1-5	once	CASSIATGGGQPQHF	TGTGCCAGTAGTATTGCGACAGGGGGCGGTCAGCCCCAGCATTTT
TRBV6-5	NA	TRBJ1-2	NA	CATKREGDYGYTF	TGTGCCACCAAACGCGAAGGGGACTATGGCTACACCTTC
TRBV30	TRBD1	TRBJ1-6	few	CAGQTGTENSPLHF	TGTGCCGGTCAAACCGGGACAGAGAATTCACCCCTCCACTTT
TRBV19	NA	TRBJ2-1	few	CASSFLGENEQFF	TGTGCCAGTAGCTTCCTAGGGGAAAATGAGCAGTTCTTC
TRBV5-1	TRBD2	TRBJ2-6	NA	CASSLLAGGQSGANVLTF	TGCGCCAGCAGCTTGCTAGCGGGGGGGCAATCTGGGGCCAACGTCCTGACTTTC
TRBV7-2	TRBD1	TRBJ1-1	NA	CASSSDRTGDAFF	TGTGCCAGCAGCTCGGACCGAACAGGGGACGCTTTCTTT
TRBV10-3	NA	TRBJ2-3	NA	CAISGEPDTQYF	TGTGCCATCAGTGGAGAGCCCGATACGCAGTATTTT